This TCR beta chain is from a study of cytomegalovirus exposure and HLA in healthy donors (dated by TCRdb to 2016 to 2017). About the full investigation: According to a later analysis, one platform produced both the roughly 110 validation repertoires and the roughly 650 repertoires of the first cohort. Besides the first cohort of under 700 subjects, a separate validation cohort made up of 120 different subjects was used. High-throughput TCR immunosequencing, statistical association of individual TCRs with disease status, and machine learning were combined to predict cytomegalovirus infection status. The study aimed to test whether cataloging public T cell receptors could reveal signatures of past pathogen exposure.

V is reduced by 5 bases and J by 4 bases, leaving a spacing of 14 bases between them. The CDR3 holds 15 amino acids from the cysteine to the phenylalanine. Kept here is only the CDR3 DNA, which spans 45 bases and is read in frame from base 1. CDR1 and CDR2, per the germline V gene, are MNHNS and SASEGT. In regard to this clone: Which antigen it targets is not known. Qualities for individual bases were not recorded, and no much larger clone is one base off.

Findings and caveats that apply to the study as a whole: A later analysis found that TCRs clustered in the first cohort also tended to co-occur in the 120 validation repertoires, with 94% of cluster scores above 0. All 120 or so repertoires were used to score co-occurrence in the validation cohort in a later analysis, because that analysis had no HLA typing for the cohort. Most TCR sequences were observed very rarely across donors, whereas some public TCRs were present in many individuals. In vitro tests confirmed that a few of the cytomegalovirus-associated TCR beta chains recognize cytomegalovirus antigens. It was suggested by the authors that the approach could potentially be generalized to other disease states and immunological phenotypes. The classifier was reported to diagnose cytomegalovirus status with high specificity and sensitivity in both the original cohort and the validation cohort. In the study, some 160 TCR beta chains were listed as associated with cytomegalovirus.

The donors belonged to the validation cohort of around 130 subjects, which was separate from the approximately 700-subject first cohort. The library came from the immunoSEQ multiplex PCR assay. The authors' pipeline ran thus. A statistical classification framework was developed to diagnose cytomegalovirus status using the catalog of TCR beta chain sequences. The immuneACCESS repertoire file appears here via TCRdb, limited to in-frame rearrangements. These files lack a portion of the clones; in checked studies, under half of the deficit traces to unresolved V genes, and the cause of the others is not known. V and J calls and clone size are as listed in that table; D and trimming were resolved from the DNA. The table for this sample lists under 140,000 clones; approximately 87% of them were counted only once. The ten top clones hold more than 1.4% of the sample.

The receptor's source is a woman younger than 45 in good health and CMV-seropositive. Sequenced: PBMCs. The sequence links TRBV6-1 to TRBJ1-4; the D gene assignment is ambiguous. Here the CDR3 is given as CASSIRSAINEKLFF. The DNA sequence reads TGTGCCAGCAGTATCCGGAGCGCCATTAATGAAAAACTGTTTTTT.